Listed below are T cell receptor beta chains from one sample, sequenced in a study of blood T cells in healthy people across ages. TCRdb recomputed calls from the 5' RACE reads with MiXCR, one row per CDR3 protein. The repertoire holds about 650,000 distinct CDR3 sequences, with around 32% as singletons. Sequencing input: blood. Every receptor here comes from a woman older than 75 in good health. Each CDR3 is given with its conserved first and last residue. The D gene is left open where the match is weak. Rows may omit the clone size; those that give it use once, few, many or a size class.

V gene	D gene	clone size	J gene	CDR3 protein	CDR3 DNA
TRBV12-3/TRBV12-4	.	.	TRBJ2-2	CASSFQPRGQNTGELFF	TGTGCCAGCAGTTTCCAACCCCGGGGACAGAACACCGGGGAGCTGTTTTTT
TRBV7-9	TRBD1	.	TRBJ1-4	CASKRQGINENLFF	TGTGCCAGCAAGAGACAGGGCATTAATGAAAACCTGTTTTTT
TRBV5-1	TRBD1	.	TRBJ2-1	CASSPMTGGVYNGQSF	TGCGCCAGCAGCCCGATGACAGGGGGCGTCTACAATGGGCAGTCCTTC
TRBV20-1	.	many	TRBJ1-5	CSATGEYQPQHF	TGCAGCGCTACTGGGGAATACCAGCCCCAGCATTTT
TRBV24-1	.	.	TRBJ2-1	CATGQEGRNEQFF	TGTGCCACCGGACAGGAGGGGAGGAATGAGCAGTTCTTC
TRBV28	.	.	TRBJ2-1	CASSLIGCNEQFF	TGTGCCAGCAGTCTCATTGGCTGCAATGAGCAGTTCTTC
TRBV12-3/TRBV12-4	TRBD2	many	TRBJ2-1	CASSLVASGGGEQFF	TGTGCCAGCAGCTTAGTGGCTAGCGGGGGGGGTGAGCAGTTCTTC
TRBV20-1	.	.	TRBJ1-1	CSARVPLGAEAFF	TGCAGTGCTAGAGTACCTCTCGGGGCTGAAGCTTTCTTT
TRBV7-9	.	many	TRBJ2-1	CASSPAGSPPEQFF	TGTGCCAGCAGCCCGGCGGGCAGTCCGCCCGAGCAGTTCTTC
TRBV20-1	.	many	TRBJ2-5	CSASGLGGQETQYF	TGCAGTGCTAGCGGGTTAGGTGGCCAAGAGACCCAGTACTTC
TRBV11-2	TRBD1	once	TRBJ2-7	CASSFPGQTLSGEQYF	TGTGCCAGCAGCTTTCCGGGACAGACCCTATCAGGCGAGCAGTACTTC
TRBV4-1	.	.	TRBJ1-5	CASSPGPLQAQHF	TGCGCCAGCAGCCCGGGCCCCCTCCAAGCCCAGCATTTT
TRBV20-1	.	many	TRBJ2-5	CSALVSNQETQYF	TGCAGTGCCCTCGTCAGTAACCAAGAGACCCAGTACTTC
TRBV4-1	TRBD2	.	TRBJ2-1	CASSLLAGGLAEQFF	TGCGCCAGCAGCCTCCTAGCGGGGGGGCTCGCTGAGCAGTTCTTC